The entry that follows covers one T cell receptor beta chain sequence. Study processing details: Estimation of nucleated cell counts was performed using reference gene primer amplification. Assay used: immunoSEQ multiplex PCR; TCRdb lists only in-frame clones, some missing. The DNA gave D and trimming, while V, J and clone size come from that table. The sample includes approximately 90,000 clones, around nine tenths seen only once; the top ten take around 4.5%. The entry originates in a study of blood T cell repertoires in COVID-19. The overall study: Sites across the United States, Italy and Spain contributed samples from acute and convalescent COVID-19. The analysed material was cDNA or gDNA that came from T cells, B-cell-depleted T cells, or PBMCs.

The CDR3 runs to 14 residues. The V gene's germline CDR1 is MNHNS and CDR2 SASEGT. Trimming stripped 3 bases from V and 8 bases from J, with 13 bases between. The source material was peripheral blood. The receptor's source is an elderly woman with acute or convalescent COVID-19. This chain uses TRBV6-1 with TRBJ1-4; D is unresolved. In nucleotides, the CDR3 is TGTGCCAGCAGTGATGGGAGGGAATGGGAAAAACTGTTTTTT. It is translated as CASSDGREWEKLFF.